This T cell receptor (beta chain) is from a study of metastatic and nonmetastatic thyroid tumors. Study details: Across blood and tumor or nodule tissue, repertoires from malignant and benign thyroid patients were compared with one another.

This clone was seen at least ten times. Its antigen is unknown. Authors' methods: Built for papillary thyroid cancer, a distant-metastasis classifier drew on CDR3 differences across clinicopathological groups. From the PCR reads, TCRdb re-called clones with MiXCR. Here the V and J calls rest on TCRdb's processing, not on the authors' analysis. The sample shows about 32,000 clones, about 19% of them seen only once. Study-wide findings and caveats: Benign nodules were reported to have significantly lower TCR beta diversity than malignant thyroid tumors, in blood and tumor.

None of the patients had undergone any treatment ahead of thyroid surgery. The CDR3 is made up of 13 amino acids. CDR1 is SGDLS, CDR2 YYNGEE, per germline. V lost 2 bases and J 2 bases, leaving 5 bases between the germline ends. The receptor's source is a female donor with papillary thyroid cancer or a benign thyroid nodule (not recorded which). Some clones in this sample may be carry-over from other donors' samples. Sequencing used blood. The chain recombines TRBV9 with TRBJ2-1, with unresolved D. The CDR3 DNA reads TGTGCCAGCAGCGTCCAAACCTACAATGAGCAGTTCTTC. Protein sequence: CASSVQTYNEQFF.